The 9 T cell receptor beta chains presented below share a single source sample, sequenced in a study of blood T cell repertoires in COVID-19. Sequencing was performed with immunoSEQ multiplex PCR; in TCRdb, only in-frame clones are kept and a portion is missing. This sample has about 100,000 clones, with approximately 86% found just once. Sequencing was carried out using peripheral blood. The receptor source for this set is a man aged 50 to 60 with active or convalescent COVID-19.

The chain joins TRBV4-2 to TRBJ1-1; 7 bases fit TRBD1. The CDR3 extends over 14 amino acids. V trimming: 4 bases; J trimming: 0 bases; junction bases outside the gene matches: 2. Germline V gene lookup returns CDR1 LGHNA and CDR2 YNFKEQ. The CDR3 nucleotides are TGTGCCAGCAGCCCTGACAGGGTGAACACTGAAGCTTTCTTT. It codes for CASSPDRVNTEAFF.

This chain joins TRBV6-5 and TRBJ2-1, with D perhaps matching TRBD2 (6 bases). This CDR3 is built from 15 residues. Trimming took 4 bases from V and 0 from J, leaving 10 bases between them. Germline V CDR1 and CDR2: MNHEY, SVGAGI. The CDR3 DNA is TGTGCCAGCAGTTCCCGGAGGGGCTCCTACAATGAGCAGTTCTTC. Its protein product is CASSSRRGSYNEQFF.

J is TRBJ1-4 and V is TRBV2; D is unresolved. The CDR3 has 11 amino acids. The V gene lost 4 bases and the J gene lost 7 bases, with 4 bases spanning the gap. From germline, CDR1 is SNHLY and CDR2 FYNNEI. CDR3 nucleotides: TGTGCCAGCAGTGGGAGTGAAAAACTGTTTTTT. Its protein is CASSGSEKLFF.

The chain couples TRBV7-9 to TRBJ2-3, with D perhaps matching TRBD1 (5 bases). Germline V CDR1 and CDR2: SEHNR, FQNEAQ (reference sequence). CDR3 length: 15 amino acids. V was trimmed by 3 bases and J by 2 bases, leaving 12 bases between them. CDR3 coding DNA: TGTGCCAGCAGCTTTCAAGGACATATCACAGATACGCAGTATTTT. Translated: CASSFQGHITDTQYF.

This clone was seen just once. The V gene is TRBV10-3, the J gene TRBJ2-1; 14 bases are shared with TRBD2. Germline trimming cut 10 bases from V and 7 bases from J; bases unmatched to any gene: 6. Germline loops: CDR1 ENHRY, CDR2 SYGVKD. This CDR3 region has 14 residues. DNA of the CDR3: TGTGCCACGGGGGGGACTAGCGGGAGAAATGAGCAGTTCTTC. Protein product: CATGGTSGRNEQFF.

The J gene is TRBJ1-5, the V gene TRBV21-1; TRBD1, as called in the table, went unchecked against the DNA. TRBV21-1 is a pseudogene. The CDR3 sequence is 15 residues long. The CDR3 coding sequence is TGTGCCAGCAGCAAATGCAGGGTACGGAATCAGCCCCAGCATTTT. This translates into CASSKCRVRNQPQHF.

The genes are TRBV24-1 and TRBJ2-2; D remains unclear. This CDR3 comprises 12 residues. Trimming took 2 bases from V and 9 from J, leaving 6 bases between them. From germline, CDR1 is KGHDR and CDR2 SFDVKD. For the CDR3, the DNA is TGTGCCACCAGTGATTCGTCCCGGGAGCTGTTTTTT. Encoded protein: CATSDSSRELFF.

CDR3 sequence: CASSILTDIPENEQFF. The DNA for the CDR3 is TGTGCCAGTAGTATCCTGACAGACATTCCTGAGAATGAGCAGTTCTTC. This chain uses TRBV19 with TRBJ2-1; weak D call: TRBD1 (5 bases). Per the germline V gene, CDR1 is LNHDA and CDR2 is SQIVND (reference sequence). The CDR3 length is 16 residues. V dropped 3 bases and J dropped 7 bases, with 19 bases sitting between them.

This chain joins TRBV4-2 and TRBJ2-4; 9 nucleotides match TRBD2. The ends lost 1 base at V and 1 base at J; junction bases unmatched: 2. Germline values: CDR1 LGHNA, CDR2 YNFKEQ. The CDR3 has 16 amino acids. CDR3 sequence reads: CASSQASGRAKNIQYF. The CDR3 nucleotides are TGTGCCAGCAGCCAAGCGAGCGGGAGGGCCAAAAACATTCAGTACTTC.